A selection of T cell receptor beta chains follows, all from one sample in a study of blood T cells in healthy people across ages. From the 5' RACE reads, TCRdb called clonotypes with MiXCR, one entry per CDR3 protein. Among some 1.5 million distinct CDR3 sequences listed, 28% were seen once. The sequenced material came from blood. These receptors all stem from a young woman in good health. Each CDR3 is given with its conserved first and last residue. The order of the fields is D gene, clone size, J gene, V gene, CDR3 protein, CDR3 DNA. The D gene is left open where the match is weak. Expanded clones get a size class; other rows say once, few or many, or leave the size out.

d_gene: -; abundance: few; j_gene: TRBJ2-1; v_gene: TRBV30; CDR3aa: CAWSGQGGNEQFF; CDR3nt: TGTGCCTGGAGTGGGCAGGGGGGGAATGAGCAGTTCTTC
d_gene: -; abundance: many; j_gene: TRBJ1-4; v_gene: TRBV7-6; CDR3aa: CASSSMSTNEKLFF; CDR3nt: TGTGCCAGCAGCTCCATGTCAACTAATGAAAAACTGTTTTTT
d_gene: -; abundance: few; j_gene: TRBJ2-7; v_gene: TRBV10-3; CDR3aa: CAIRLADEQYF; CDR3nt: TGTGCCATCAGACTAGCTGACGAGCAGTACTTC
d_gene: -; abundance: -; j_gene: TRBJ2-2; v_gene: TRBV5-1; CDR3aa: CASSGGTITGELFF; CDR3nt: TGCGCCAGCAGTGGGGGGACAATCACCGGGGAGCTGTTTTTT
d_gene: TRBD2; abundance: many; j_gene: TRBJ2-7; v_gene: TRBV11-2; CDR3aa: CASSPLGRAYEQYF; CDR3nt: TGTGCCAGCAGCCCCTTGGGGAGGGCCTACGAGCAGTACTTC
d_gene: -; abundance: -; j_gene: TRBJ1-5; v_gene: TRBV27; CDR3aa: CASSSLDQPQHF; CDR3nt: TGTGCCAGCAGTTCCCTGGATCAGCCCCAGCATTTT
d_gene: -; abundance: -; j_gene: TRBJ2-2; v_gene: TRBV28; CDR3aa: CASSLGGHLFTGELFF; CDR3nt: TGTGCCAGCAGTCTGGGGGGACACCTATTCACCGGGGAGCTGTTTTTT
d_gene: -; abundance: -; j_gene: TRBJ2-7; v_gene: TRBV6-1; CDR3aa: CASSPIPGESYEQYF; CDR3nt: TGTGCCAGCAGTCCTATCCCAGGGGAGTCCTACGAGCAGTACTTC
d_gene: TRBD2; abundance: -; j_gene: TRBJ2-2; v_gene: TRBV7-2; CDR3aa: CASSLWRGATGELFF; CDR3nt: TGTGCCAGCAGCTTATGGCGGGGGGCCACCGGGGAGCTGTTTTTT
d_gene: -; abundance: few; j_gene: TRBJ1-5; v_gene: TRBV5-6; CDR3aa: CASSYRGLGEPQHF; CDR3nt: TGTGCCAGCAGCTACCGAGGACTGGGGGAGCCCCAGCATTTT
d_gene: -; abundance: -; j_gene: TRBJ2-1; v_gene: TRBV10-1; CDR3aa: CASRTGTAMIMEQFF; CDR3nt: TGCGCCAGCAGGACCGGGACTGCAATGATCATGGAGCAGTTCTTC
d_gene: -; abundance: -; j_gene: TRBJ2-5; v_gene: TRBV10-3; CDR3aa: CAISVNPSGRHTQYF; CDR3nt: TGTGCCATCAGTGTTAACCCCAGTGGTCGGCATACCCAGTACTTC
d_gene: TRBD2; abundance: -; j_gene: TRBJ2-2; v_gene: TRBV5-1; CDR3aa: CASSFSGGSQTGELFF; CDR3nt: TGCGCCAGCAGCTTCAGCGGGGGCTCACAGACCGGGGAGCTGTTTTTT
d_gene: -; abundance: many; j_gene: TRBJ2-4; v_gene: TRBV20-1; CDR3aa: CSARWGENIQYF; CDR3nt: TGCAGTGCTAGATGGGGGGAAAACATTCAGTACTTC
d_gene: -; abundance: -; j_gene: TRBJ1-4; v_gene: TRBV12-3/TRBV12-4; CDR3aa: CASSPRLGAGEKLFF; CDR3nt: TGTGCCAGCAGTCCCCGACTGGGGGCAGGGGAAAAACTGTTTTTT
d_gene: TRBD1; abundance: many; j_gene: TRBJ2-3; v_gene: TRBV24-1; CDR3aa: CATSDSAGDRSQYF; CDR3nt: TGTGCCACCAGTGATTCGGCCGGGGACAGGTCCCAGTATTTT
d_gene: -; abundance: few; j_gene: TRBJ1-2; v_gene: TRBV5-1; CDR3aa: CASSSQTDSGLNYGYTF; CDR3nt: TGCGCCAGCAGCTCCCAGACGGACAGCGGACTAAACTATGGCTACACCTTC
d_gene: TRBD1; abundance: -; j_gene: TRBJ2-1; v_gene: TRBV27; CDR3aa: CASSFSGQGGGEQFF; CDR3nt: TGTGCCAGCAGTTTCTCCGGACAGGGTGGGGGTGAGCAGTTCTTC
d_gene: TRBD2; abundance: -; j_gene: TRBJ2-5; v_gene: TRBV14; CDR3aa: CASSDTWASGGKTQYF; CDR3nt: TGTGCCAGCAGCGACACCTGGGCTAGCGGGGGGAAGACCCAGTACTTC
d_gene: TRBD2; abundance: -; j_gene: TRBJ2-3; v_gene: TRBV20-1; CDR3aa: CSARDRTSGSADTQYF; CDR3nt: TGCAGTGCTAGAGATAGGACTAGCGGGAGTGCAGATACGCAGTATTTT
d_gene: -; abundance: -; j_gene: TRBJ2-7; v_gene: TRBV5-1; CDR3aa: CASSLGASAEQYF; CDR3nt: TGCGCCAGCAGCTTGGGGGCTAGCGCCGAGCAGTACTTC
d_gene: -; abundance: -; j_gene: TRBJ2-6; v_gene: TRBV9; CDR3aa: CASSVTAGLGANVLTF; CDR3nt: TGTGCCAGCAGCGTCACCGCGGGTCTAGGGGCCAACGTCCTGACTTTC
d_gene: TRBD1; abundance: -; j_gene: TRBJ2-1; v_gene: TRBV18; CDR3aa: CASSPRATGGQYEQFF; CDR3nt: TGTGCCAGCTCACCACGGGCGACAGGGGGCCAGTATGAGCAGTTCTTC
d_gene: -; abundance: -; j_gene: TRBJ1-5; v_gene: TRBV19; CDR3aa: CASSTRRGRGSNQPQHF; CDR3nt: TGTGCCAGTAGTACGCGCCGCGGCAGGGGTAGCAATCAGCCCCAGCATTTT
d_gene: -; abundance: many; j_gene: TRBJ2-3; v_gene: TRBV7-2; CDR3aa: CASSQRTRPDTQYF; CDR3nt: TGTGCCAGCAGCCAGCGAACGAGGCCAGATACGCAGTATTTT
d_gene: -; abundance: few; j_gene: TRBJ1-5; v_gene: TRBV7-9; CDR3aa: CASSLAGSKEPQHF; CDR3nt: TGTGCCAGCAGCTTAGCGGGTAGCAAGGAGCCCCAGCATTTT
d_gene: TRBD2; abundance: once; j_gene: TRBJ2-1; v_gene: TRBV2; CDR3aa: CASVGGDQETQFF; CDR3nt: TGTGCCAGCGTGGGAGGGGACCAAGAGACCCAGTTCTTC
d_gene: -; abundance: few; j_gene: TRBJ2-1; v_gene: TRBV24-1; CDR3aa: CATSDRTVNNEQFF; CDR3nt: TGTGCCACCAGTGATCGTACCGTCAACAATGAGCAGTTCTTC
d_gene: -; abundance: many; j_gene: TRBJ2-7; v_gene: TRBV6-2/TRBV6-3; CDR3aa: CASVPLNDRPYEQYF; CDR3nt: TGTGCCAGCGTACCCTTGAACGACAGGCCATACGAGCAGTACTTC
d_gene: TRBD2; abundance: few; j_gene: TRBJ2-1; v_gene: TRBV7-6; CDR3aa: CASSLRTSGKNNEQFF; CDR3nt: TGTGCCAGCAGCCTCCGGACTAGCGGGAAGAACAATGAGCAGTTCTTC
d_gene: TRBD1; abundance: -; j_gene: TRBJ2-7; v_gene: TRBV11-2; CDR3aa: CASSLVSDRDREQYF; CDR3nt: TGTGCCAGCAGCTTAGTTTCCGACAGGGACCGCGAGCAGTACTTC
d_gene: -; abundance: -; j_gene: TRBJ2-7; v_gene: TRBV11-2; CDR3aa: CASSPIGGHSYEQYF; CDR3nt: TGTGCCAGCAGCCCTATCGGGGGCCACTCCTACGAGCAGTACTTC
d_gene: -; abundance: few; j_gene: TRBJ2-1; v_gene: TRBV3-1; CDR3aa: CASRQIAGRRYNEQFF; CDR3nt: TGTGCCAGCCGCCAAATAGCAGGGAGGCGATACAATGAGCAGTTCTTC
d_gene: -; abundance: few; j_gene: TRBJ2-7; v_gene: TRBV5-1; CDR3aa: CASSHTRGSYEQYF; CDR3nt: TGCGCCAGCAGCCATACTAGAGGGAGCTACGAGCAGTACTTC
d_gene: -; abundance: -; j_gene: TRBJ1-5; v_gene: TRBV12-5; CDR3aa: CASGYRVGPSNQPQHF; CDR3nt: TGTGCTAGTGGTTACAGGGTGGGCCCTTCGAATCAGCCCCAGCATTTT
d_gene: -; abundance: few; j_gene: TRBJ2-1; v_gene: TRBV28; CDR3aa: CASSFVLKQFF; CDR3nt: TGTGCCAGCAGTTTTGTGTTAAAGCAGTTCTTC
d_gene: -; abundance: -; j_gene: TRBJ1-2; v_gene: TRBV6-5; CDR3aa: CASTQYRISNYGYTF; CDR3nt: TGTGCCAGCACACAATACAGGATTTCTAACTATGGCTACACCTTC
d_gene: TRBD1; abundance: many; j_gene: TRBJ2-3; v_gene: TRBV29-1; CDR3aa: CSADRGAADTQYF; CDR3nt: TGCAGCGCGGACAGGGGGGCCGCAGATACGCAGTATTTT
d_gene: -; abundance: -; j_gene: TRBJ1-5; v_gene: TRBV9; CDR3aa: CASSARGGHQPQHF; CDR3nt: TGTGCCAGCAGCGCCCGGGGAGGGCATCAGCCCCAGCATTTT
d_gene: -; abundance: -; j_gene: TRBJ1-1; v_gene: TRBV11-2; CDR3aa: CATSAAPRNNVNTEAFF; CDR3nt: TGTGCCACCTCAGCCGCACCACGGAATAACGTGAACACTGAAGCTTTCTTT
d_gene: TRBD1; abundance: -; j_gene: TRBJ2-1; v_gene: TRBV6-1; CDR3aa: CASTVLDREYNEQFF; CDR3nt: TGTGCCAGCACTGTGTTGGACAGGGAGTACAATGAGCAGTTCTTC
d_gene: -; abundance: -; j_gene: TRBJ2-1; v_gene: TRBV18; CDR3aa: CASSASVLSYNEQFF; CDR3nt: TGTGCCAGCTCAGCCTCCGTTCTCTCCTACAATGAGCAGTTCTTC
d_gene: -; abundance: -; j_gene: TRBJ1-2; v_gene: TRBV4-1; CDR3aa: CASSQVTVEYGYTF; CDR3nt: TGCGCCAGCAGCCAAGTAACGGTTGAGTATGGCTACACCTTC
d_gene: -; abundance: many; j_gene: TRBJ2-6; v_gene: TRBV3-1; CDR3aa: CASSPAGSSGANVLTF; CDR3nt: TGTGCCAGCAGCCCGGCGGGTTCCTCTGGGGCCAACGTCCTGACTTTC
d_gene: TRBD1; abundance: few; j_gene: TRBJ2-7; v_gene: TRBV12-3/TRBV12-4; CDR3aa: CASSFWPGQGGEQYF; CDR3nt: TGTGCCAGCAGTTTCTGGCCGGGACAGGGCGGCGAGCAGTACTTC
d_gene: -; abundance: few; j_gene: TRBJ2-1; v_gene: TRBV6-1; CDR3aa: CASSNKRTELSYNEQFF; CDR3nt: TGTGCCAGCAGTAATAAACGGACAGAACTTTCTTACAATGAGCAGTTCTTC
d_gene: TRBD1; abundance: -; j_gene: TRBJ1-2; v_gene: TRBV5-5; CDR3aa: CASSRQGTNGYTF; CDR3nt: TGTGCCAGCAGCCGACAGGGTACTAATGGCTACACCTTC
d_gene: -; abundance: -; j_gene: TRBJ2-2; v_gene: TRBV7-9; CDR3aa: CASGSYTGELFF; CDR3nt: TGTGCCAGCGGGAGTTACACCGGGGAGCTGTTTTTT
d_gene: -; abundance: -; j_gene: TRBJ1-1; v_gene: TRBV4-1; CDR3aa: CASSIWDGRGAFF; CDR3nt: TGCGCCAGCAGCATCTGGGACGGCCGTGGGGCTTTCTTT
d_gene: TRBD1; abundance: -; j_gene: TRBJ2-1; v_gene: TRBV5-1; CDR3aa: CASSRDGQGAVEQFF; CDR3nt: TGCGCCAGCAGCCGGGACGGACAGGGGGCTGTTGAGCAGTTCTTC
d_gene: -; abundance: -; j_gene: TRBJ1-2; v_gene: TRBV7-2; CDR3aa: CASTPRALSLYGYTF; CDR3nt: TGTGCCAGCACCCCTCGGGCTCTCTCCCTCTATGGCTACACCTTC
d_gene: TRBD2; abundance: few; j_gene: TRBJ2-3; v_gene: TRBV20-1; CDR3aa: CSARSSGRGDTQYF; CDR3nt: TGCAGTGCTAGGTCCAGCGGGAGGGGAGATACGCAGTATTTT
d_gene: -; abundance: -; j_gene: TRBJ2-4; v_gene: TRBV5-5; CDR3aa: CASSLEASLAKNIQYF; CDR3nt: TGTGCCAGCAGCTTGGAGGCCAGTTTAGCCAAAAACATTCAGTACTTC
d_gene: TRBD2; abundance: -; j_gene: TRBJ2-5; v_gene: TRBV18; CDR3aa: CASSPTAGGYQETQYF; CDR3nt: TGTGCCAGCTCACCAACGGCGGGGGGGTACCAAGAGACCCAGTACTTC